The TCR beta chain described here comes from a study of blood T cell repertoires in COVID-19 (TCRdb year 2020). Background on the whole study: Samples covering the acute and convalescent phases of COVID-19 were provided by collaborators in the United States, Italy and Spain. The prospective study material was composed of cDNA or gDNA derived from T cells, B-cell-depleted T cells, or PBMCs. Deeply sampled blood TCRbeta repertoires from subjects exposed to, actively infected with, or recovered from COVID-19 were included in the dataset. A freely available public database, intended as a resource for researchers studying the immune response to SARS-CoV-2, is where the repertoires were released. The samples were drawn from two sources: the first 160 participants of the ongoing ImmuneRACE study, and about 1,300 subjects contributed by 6 global collaborators. Sample metadata almost always included a de-identified subject ID, COVID-19 status, age in years and sex. Where HLA class I and class II types were available, the types were taken from metadata supplied by the sample provider, not from assay-based typing. What the study reported, not specific to this receptor: Clinical and demographic metadata were provided uncurated, with the amount varying by source and participant.

TCRbeta CDR3 regions were amplified from genomic DNA using the immunoSEQ Assay, a bias-controlled multiplex PCR. The paper's processing steps were these. The number of nucleated cells in each sample was estimated by amplification of reference gene primers within the assay. To quantify the absolute abundance of each unique TCRbeta CDR3 rearrangement, sequence reads were collapsed and filtered. For each sample, productive Simpson clonality was calculated by taking the square root of Simpson's diversity index across productive rearrangements. TCRdb stores this immuneACCESS table with in-frame sequences only. Part of the clones is absent; in the studies checked, under half of the shortfall reflects unresolved V genes, and no reason is known for the rest. V, J and clone size are those of that table, while D and trimming were read from the DNA. A total of about 300,000 clones appear in this sample, approximately 90% of them only once. The biggest ten clones account for about 9.4% of the sample.

V is pruned by 0 bases and J by 3 bases, leaving 5 bases of the junction without a gene match. From cysteine to phenylalanine, the CDR3 is 15 amino acids long. Of all the DNA, just the CDR3 is kept, 45 bases in frame from base 1. The germline V gene (reference sequence) provides CDR1 SGHNT and CDR2 YYREEE. This clone was counted once. Its antigen is unknown. Base qualities are not provided; no much larger clone lies one nucleotide away. In the prospective study, participants were about 18 to 100 years old, resided in about two dozen geographic areas of the United States, and were enrolled through a virtual design. In the prospective study, cohorts were assigned on the basis of participant-reported clinical history obtained from a screening survey and a study questionnaire. For ImmuneRACE Cohort 3, a participant was defined as recovered based on two consecutive negative NP/OP PCR tests, clearance by a healthcare professional, or resolution of symptoms. Mobile phlebotomists in the prospective study collected whole blood, serum and a nasopharyngeal or oropharyngeal swab from every participant. Over an approximately 2-month period, participants in the prospective study had the option of providing additional blood draws and questionnaires. Before DNA extraction, blood samples from the prospective study were shipped at room temperature or frozen.

The sequenced sample was PBMCs or T cells enriched from blood (not recorded which). The TCR sequence derives from a woman aged 18-30 years who had recovered from COVID-19. The rearranged chain carries TRBV5-4 and TRBJ1-1, and TRBD1 matches 7 of the central bases. The CDR3 protein is CASSLEGGRDTEAFF. At the DNA level, the sequence is TGTGCCAGCAGCTTGGAAGGGGGCCGGGACACTGAAGCTTTCTTT. Joined to the reference TRBV5-4 and TRBJ1-1 proteins, this CDR3 gives the full variable domain: ETGVTQSPTHLIKTRGQQVTLRCSSQSGHNTVSWYQQALGQGPQFIFQYYREEENGRGNFPPRFSGLQFPNYSSELNVNALELDDSALYLCASSLEGGRDTEAFFGQGTRLTVV.